The text below deals with one T cell receptor (beta chain). From the PCR reads, TCRdb called clonotypes with MiXCR, one entry per CDR3 protein. The sample has fewer than 1,500 distinct CDR3 sequences, around a fifth seen once; the top ten hold approximately 12%. The CDR3 runs to 11 residues. The V end was cut by 9 bases, the J end by 8 bases, with 11 bases between. The data originate from a study of immune characterization of retroperitoneal liposarcoma. The receptor was isolated from a male donor with retroperitoneal liposarcoma. Sequenced: tumor tissue. J is TRBJ2-1 and V is TRBV12-3 or TRBV12-4, with D possibly TRBD1 on 7 matching bases. CDR3 in amino acids: CASGRGDEQFF. CDR3 coding DNA: TGTGCCAGTGGCAGGGGGGATGAGCAGTTCTTC.